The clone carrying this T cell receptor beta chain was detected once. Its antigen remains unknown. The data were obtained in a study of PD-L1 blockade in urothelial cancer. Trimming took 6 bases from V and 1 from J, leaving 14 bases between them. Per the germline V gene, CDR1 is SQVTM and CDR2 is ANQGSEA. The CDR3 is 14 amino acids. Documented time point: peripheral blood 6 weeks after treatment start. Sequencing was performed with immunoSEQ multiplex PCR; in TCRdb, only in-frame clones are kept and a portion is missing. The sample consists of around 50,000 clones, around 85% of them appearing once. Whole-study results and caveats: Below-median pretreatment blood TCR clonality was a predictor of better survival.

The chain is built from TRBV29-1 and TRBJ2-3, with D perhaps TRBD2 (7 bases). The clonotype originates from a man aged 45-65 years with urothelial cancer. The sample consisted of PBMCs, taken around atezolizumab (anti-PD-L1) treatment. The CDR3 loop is CSVGRGLGTDTQYF. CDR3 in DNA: TGCAGCGTCGGGCGGGGGCTCGGCACAGATACGCAGTATTTT.